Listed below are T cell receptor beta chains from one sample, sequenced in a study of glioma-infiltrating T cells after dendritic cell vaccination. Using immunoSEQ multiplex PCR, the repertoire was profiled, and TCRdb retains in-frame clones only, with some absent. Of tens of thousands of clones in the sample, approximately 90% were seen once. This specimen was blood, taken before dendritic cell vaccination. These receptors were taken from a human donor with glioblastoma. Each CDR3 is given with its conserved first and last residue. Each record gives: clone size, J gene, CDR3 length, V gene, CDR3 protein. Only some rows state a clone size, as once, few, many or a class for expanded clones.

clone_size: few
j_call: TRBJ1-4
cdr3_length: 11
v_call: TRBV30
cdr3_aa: CACVDTEKLFF

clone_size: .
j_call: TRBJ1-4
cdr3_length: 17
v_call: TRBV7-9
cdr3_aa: CASSPRTGGPTNEKLFF

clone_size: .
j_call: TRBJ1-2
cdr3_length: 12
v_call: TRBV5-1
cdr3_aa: CASSRRGDGYTF

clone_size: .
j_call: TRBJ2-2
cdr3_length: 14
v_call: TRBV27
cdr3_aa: CASRRGQNTGELFF

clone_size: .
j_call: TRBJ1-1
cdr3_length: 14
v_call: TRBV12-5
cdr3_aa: CASAAGTPNTEAFF

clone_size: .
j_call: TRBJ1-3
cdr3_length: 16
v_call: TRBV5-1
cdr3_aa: CASSFLGGEGGNTIYF

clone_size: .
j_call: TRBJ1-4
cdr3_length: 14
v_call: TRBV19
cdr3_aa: CASSITGQGEKLFF

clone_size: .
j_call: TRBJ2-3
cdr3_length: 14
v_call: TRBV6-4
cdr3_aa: CASSEQGGTDTQYF

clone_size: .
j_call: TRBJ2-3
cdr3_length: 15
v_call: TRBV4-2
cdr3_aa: CAGSSGGASTDTQYF

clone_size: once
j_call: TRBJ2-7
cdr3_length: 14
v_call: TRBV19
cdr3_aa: CASSLGLAGLEQYF

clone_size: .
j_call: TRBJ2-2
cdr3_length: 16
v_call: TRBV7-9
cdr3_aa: CASSPPGLAGGGELFF

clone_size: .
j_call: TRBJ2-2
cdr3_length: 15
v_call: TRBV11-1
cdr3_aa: CASSLSTGNTGELFF

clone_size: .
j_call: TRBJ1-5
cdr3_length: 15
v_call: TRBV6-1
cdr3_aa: CASSEARTGDQPQHF

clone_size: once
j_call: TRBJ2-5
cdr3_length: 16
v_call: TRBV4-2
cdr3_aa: CASSQEVFQRGETQYF

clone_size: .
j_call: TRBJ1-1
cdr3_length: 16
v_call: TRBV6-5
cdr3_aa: CASSSGLVEWNTEAFF

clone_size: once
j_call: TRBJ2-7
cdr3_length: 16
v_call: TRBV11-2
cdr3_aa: CASSLAGSRSSYEQYF

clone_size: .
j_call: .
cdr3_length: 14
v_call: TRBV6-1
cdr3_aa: CASSYGQGAYEQYF

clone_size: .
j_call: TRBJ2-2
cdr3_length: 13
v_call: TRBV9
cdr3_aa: CASSFRGAGELFF

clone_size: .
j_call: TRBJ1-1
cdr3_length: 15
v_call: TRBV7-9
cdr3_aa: CASSLESGMNTEAFF

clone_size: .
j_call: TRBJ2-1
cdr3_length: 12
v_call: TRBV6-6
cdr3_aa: CASSSVFDEQFF

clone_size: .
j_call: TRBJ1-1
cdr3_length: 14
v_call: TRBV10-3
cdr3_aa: CAIREGGSNTEAFF

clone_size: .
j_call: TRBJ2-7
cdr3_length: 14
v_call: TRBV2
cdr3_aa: CASSAQLVSYEQYF

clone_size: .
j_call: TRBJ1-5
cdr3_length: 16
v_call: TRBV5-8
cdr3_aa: CASSWGAGVDNQPQHF

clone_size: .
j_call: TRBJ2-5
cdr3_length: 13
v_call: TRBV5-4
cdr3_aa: CASRGEVQETQYF

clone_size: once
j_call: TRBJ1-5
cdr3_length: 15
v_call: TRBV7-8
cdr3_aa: CASSLVTGGNQPQHF

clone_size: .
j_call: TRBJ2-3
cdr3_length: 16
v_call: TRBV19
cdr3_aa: CASRRRAGGPPDTQYF

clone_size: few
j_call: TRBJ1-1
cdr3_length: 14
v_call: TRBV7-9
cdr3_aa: CASTYRAVNTEAFF

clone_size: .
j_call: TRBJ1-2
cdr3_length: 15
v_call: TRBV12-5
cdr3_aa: CASALGGSPPYGYTF

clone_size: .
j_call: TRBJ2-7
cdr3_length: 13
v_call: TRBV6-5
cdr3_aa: CASSEGEGVRQYF

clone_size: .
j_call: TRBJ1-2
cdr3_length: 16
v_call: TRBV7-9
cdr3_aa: CASSSSGGELSYGYTF

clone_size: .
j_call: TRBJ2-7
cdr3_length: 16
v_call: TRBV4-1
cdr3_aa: CASSPMPGLAGDEQYF

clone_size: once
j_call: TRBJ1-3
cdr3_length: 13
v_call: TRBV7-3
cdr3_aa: CASSSSSGNTIYF

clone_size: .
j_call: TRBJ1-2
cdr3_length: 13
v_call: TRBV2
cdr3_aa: CASSGGGWSGYTF

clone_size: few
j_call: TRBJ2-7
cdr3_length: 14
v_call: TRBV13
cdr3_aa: CASSWGQGNGEQYF

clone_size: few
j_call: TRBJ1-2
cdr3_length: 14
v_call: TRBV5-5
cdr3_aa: CASSRQGVNYGYTF

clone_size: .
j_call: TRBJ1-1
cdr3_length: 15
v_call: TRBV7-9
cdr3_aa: CASSTRTGVNTEAFF

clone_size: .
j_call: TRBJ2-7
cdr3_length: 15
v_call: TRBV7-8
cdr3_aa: CASSLDRTGRYEQYF

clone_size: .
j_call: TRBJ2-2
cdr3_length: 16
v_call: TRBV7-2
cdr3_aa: CASCRGGVANTGELFF

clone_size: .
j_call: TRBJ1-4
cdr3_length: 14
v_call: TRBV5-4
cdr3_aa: CASSFDRDNEKLFF

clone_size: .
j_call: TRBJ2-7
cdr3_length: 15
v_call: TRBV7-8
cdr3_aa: CASSARTGFGYEQYF

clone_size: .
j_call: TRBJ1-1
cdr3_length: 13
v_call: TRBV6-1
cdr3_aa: CASSTRQGAEAFF

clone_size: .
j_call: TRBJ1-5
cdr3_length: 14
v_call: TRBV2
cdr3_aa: CASMLGGEAQPQHF

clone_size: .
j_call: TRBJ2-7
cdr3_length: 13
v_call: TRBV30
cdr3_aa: CALSGTGISEQYF

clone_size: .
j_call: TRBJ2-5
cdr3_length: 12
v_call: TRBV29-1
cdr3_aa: CSVGLAGETQYF